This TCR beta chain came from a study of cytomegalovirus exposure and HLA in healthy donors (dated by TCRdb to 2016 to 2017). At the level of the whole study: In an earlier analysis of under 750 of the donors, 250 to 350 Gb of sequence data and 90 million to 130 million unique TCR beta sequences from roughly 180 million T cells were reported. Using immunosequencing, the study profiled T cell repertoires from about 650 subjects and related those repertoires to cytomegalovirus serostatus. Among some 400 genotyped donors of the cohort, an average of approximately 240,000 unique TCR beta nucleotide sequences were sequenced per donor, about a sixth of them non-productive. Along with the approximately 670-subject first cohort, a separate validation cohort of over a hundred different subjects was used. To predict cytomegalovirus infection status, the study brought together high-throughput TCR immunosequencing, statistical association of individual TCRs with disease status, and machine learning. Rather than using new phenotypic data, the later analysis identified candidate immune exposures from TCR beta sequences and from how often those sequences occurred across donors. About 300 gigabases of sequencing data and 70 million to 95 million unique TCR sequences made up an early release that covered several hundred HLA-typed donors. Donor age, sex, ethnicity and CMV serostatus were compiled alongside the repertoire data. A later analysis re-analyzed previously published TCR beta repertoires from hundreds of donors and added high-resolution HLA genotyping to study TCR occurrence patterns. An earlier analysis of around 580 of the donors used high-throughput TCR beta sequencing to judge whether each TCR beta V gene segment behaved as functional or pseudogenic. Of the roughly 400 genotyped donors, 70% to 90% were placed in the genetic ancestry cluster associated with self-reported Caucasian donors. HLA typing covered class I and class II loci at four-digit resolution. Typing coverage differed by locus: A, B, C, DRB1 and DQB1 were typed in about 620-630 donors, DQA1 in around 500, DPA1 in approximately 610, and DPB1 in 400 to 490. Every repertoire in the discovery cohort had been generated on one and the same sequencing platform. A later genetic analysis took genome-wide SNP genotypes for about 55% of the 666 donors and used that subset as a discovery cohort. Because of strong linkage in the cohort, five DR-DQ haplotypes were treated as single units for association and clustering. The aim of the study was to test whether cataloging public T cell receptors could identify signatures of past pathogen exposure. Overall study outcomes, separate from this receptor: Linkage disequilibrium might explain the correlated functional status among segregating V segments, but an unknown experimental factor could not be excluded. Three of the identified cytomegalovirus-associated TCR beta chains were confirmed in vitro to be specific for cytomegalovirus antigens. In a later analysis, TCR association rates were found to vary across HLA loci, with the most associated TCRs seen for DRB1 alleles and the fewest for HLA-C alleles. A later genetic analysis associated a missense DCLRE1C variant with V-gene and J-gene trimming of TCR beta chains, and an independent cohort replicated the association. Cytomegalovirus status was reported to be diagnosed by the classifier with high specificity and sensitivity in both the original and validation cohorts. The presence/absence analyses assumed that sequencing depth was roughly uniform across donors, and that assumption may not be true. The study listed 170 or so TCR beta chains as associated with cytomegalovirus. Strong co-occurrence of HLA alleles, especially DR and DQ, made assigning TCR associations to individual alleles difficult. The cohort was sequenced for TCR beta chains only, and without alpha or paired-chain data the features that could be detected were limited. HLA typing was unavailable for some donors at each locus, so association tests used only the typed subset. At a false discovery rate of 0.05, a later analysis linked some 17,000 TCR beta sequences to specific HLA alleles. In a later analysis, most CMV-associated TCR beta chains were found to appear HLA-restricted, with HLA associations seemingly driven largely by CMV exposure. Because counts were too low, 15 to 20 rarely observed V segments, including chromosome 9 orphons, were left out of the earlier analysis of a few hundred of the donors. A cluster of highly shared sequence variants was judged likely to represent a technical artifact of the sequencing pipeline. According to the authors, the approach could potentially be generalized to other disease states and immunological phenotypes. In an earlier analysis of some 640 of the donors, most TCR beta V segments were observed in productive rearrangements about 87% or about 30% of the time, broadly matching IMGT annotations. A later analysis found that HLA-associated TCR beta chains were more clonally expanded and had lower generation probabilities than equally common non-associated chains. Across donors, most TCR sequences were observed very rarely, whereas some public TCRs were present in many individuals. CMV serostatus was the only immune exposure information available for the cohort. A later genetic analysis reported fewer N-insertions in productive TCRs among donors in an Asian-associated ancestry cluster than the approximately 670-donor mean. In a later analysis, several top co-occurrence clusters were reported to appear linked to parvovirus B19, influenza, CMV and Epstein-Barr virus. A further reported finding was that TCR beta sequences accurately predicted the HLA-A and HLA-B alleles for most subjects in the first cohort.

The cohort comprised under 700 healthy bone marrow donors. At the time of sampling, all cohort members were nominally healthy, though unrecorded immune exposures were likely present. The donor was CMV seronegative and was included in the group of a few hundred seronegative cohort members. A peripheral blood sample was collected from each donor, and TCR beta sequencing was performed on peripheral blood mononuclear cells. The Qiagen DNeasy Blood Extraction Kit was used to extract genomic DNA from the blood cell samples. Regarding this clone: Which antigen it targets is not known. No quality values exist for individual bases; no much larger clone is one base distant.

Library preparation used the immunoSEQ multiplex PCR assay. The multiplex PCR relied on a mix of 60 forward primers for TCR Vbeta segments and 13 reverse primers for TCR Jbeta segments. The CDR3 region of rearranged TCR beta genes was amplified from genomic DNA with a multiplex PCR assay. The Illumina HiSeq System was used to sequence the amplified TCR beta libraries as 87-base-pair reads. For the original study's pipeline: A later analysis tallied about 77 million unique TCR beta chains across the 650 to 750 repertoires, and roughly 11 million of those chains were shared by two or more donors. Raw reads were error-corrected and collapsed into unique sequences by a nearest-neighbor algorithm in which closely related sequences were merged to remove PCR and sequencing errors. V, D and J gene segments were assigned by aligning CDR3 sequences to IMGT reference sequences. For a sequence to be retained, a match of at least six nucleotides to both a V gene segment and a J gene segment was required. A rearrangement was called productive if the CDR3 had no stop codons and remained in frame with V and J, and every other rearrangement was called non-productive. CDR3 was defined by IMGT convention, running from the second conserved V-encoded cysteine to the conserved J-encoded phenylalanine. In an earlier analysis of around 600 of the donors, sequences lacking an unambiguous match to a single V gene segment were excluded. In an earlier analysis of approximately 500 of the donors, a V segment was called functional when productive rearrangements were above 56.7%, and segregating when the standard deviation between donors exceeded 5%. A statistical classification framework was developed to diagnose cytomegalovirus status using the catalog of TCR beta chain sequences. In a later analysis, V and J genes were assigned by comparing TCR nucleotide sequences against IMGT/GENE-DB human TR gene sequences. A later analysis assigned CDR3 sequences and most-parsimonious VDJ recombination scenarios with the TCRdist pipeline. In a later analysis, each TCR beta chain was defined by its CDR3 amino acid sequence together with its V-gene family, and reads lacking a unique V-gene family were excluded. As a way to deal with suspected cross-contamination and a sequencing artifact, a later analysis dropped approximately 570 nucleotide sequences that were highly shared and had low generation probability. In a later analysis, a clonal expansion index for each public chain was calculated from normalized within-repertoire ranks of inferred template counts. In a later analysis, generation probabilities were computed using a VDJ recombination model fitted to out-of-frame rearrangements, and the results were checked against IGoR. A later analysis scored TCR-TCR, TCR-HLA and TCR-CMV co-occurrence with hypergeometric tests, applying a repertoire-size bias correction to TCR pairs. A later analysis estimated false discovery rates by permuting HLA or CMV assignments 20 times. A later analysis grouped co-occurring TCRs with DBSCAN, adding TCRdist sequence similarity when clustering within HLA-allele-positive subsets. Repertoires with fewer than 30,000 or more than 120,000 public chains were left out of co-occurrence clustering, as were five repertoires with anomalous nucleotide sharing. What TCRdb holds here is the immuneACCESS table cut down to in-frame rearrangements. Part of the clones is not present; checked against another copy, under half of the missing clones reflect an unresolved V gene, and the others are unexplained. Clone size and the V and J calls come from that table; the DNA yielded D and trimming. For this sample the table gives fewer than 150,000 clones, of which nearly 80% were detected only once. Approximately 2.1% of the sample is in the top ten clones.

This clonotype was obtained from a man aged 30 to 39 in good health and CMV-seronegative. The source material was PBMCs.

The nucleotide sequence is TGTGCCAGCAGCCCCGACCGGGGAAGCTACGAGCAGTACTTC. It is translated as CASSPDRGSYEQYF. The sequence links TRBV11-2 to TRBJ2-7, with a tentative D gene TRBD2 over 5 matching bases. Sequences SGHAT (CDR1) and FQNNGV (CDR2) are obtained from the germline V gene. The V end loses 5 bases and the J end loses 3 bases, and a stretch of 14 bases separates them. The CDR3, from cysteine to phenylalanine, totals 14 residues. Only the CDR3 part of the read is kept: 42 bases, read in frame from the first base.